One TCR beta chain is described in this entry. V was cut by 8 bases and J by 7 bases, with 11 bases left in between. CDR1 is GTSNPN, CDR2 SVGIG, per germline (reference sequence). The CDR3 has 11 residues. Assay used: immunoSEQ multiplex PCR; TCRdb lists only in-frame clones, some missing. The sample has about 59,000 clones, less than 90% seen once. These data come from a study of OX40 agonist ivuxolimab in advanced cancers. The wider study: Ivuxolimab, which is an agonistic anti-OX40 (CD134) antibody, was administered to the patients.

The rearrangement links TRBV30 to TRBJ2-2; D gene ambiguous. Sequencing used CD4+ or CD8+ T cells sorted from blood, obtained in a trial of the OX40 agonist ivuxolimab. The clonotype was recovered from an adult with an advanced solid tumor such as melanoma, head and neck, liver or kidney cancer. CDR3 sequence (DNA): TGTGCCGGACGTTGGGTCGGGGAGCTGTTTTTT. Translation: CAGRWVGELFF.